A single sample gave rise to the 26 T cell receptor beta chains below, sequenced in a study of control samples from healthy donors and cancer patients. This table comes from immunoSEQ multiplex PCR, and its TCRdb copy is limited to in-frame clones, with some not included. This table has about 120,000 clones, around 87% appearing once. The sample consisted of blood. These receptor sequences come from a man aged 35 to 55 in good health.

The chain links TRBV4-1 to TRBJ2-3; tentatively, D is TRBD2 (5 bases). With 2 bases removed from V and 2 bases from J, the gap between germline ends came to 11 bases. Per the germline V gene, CDR1 is MGHRA and CDR2 is YSYEKL. CDR3 size: 15 residues. Here the CDR3 reads CASSQRRLTTDTQYF. Written as DNA, the CDR3 is TGCGCCAGCAGCCAACGGAGACTAACCACAGATACGCAGTATTTT.

The gene calls are TRBV4-3 and TRBJ2-3; the D is unclear. CDR1 and CDR2 (germline): LGHNA, YSLEER. The V end lost 0 bases, the J end lost 6 bases, and 7 bases lay between the germline ends. The CDR3 totals 13 residues. The CDR3 DNA reads TGCGCCAGCAGCCAAGAAAGCTGGGATACGCAGTATTTT. It codes for CASSQESWDTQYF.

V and J are TRBV4-3 and TRBJ2-1, with 14 bases aligning to TRBD2. V lost 0 bases, J lost 11 bases, and 6 bases stayed unmatched. This CDR3 region has 16 residues. Germline lookup yields CDR1 LGHNA and CDR2 YSLEER. The CDR3 bases are TGCGCCAGCAGCCAAGATCCCCGGACTAGCGGGGGGAAGCAGTTCTTC. Its translation: CASSQDPRTSGGKQFF.

The rearrangement links TRBV7-3 to TRBJ2-3, with D possibly called TRBD1 or TRBD2 (5 bases each). Germline values: CDR1 SGHTA, CDR2 FQGTGA. V was trimmed by 2 bases and J by 2 bases, leaving 11 bases between them. The CDR3 consists of 15 residues. The CDR3 region has the DNA TGTGCCAGCAGCTTACGGGGCGGTTACACAGATACGCAGTATTTT. As protein: CASSLRGGYTDTQYF.

Comment on this clone: Other DNA sequences of this sample code for an identical CDR3. This chain uses TRBV10-3 with TRBJ1-1, with TRBD1 as a possible D gene (6 bases). The V gene lost 6 bases and the J gene lost 4 bases, with 12 bases spanning the gap. The CDR3 has 13 amino acids. CDR1 is ENHRY, CDR2 SYGVKD, per germline. The CDR3 DNA reads TGTGCCATCAGGGGGGGCGAGGTCACTGAAGCTTTCTTT. It translates to CAIRGGEVTEAFF.

The chain employs TRBV29-1 and TRBJ2-3; TRBD2 agrees at 10 bases. The length of the CDR3 is 19 residues. Germline CDR1 is SQVTM and CDR2 is ANQGSEA. J was trimmed by 6 bases and V by 1 base; bases with no gene match: 19. The chain's CDR3 is CSVEGKPGPSGGQRDTQYF. In DNA form, the CDR3 reads TGCAGCGTTGAAGGGAAACCGGGGCCTAGCGGGGGCCAGAGGGATACGCAGTATTTT.

The chain couples TRBV4-1 to TRBJ2-3; 12 bases line up with TRBD2. CDR3 size: 20 residues. Germline loops: CDR1 MGHRA, CDR2 YSYEKL. The V segment lost 0 bases and the J segment 9 bases; nucleotides outside the gene matches: 19. The CDR3 bases are TGCGCCAGCAGCCAAGATTATTCCGCTGGACTAGCGGGGCCTTCGTTCACGCAGTATTTT. This encodes CASSQDYSAGLAGPSFTQYF.

CDR3 residues: CASSSISPRAQVETQYF. In nucleotides, the CDR3 is TGTGCCAGCAGCTCCATCTCCCCCAGGGCGCAGGTAGAGACCCAGTACTTC. The rearrangement uses TRBV7-6 and TRBJ2-5; D perhaps matches TRBD1 (5 bases). CDR1 and CDR2 from the germline V gene are SGHVS and FNYEAQ. CDR3 length: 17 amino acids. Trimming removed 4 bases from V and 4 bases from J, with 22 bases in between.

This clone showed up just once. The chain has TRBV7-9 and TRBJ1-1; no definite D call. Germline V gene sequence: CDR1 SEHNR, CDR2 FQNEAQ (reference sequence). This CDR3 has 14 residues. The V gene lost 5 bases and the J gene lost 1 base, with 11 bases spanning the gap. CDR3 in amino acids: CASSRSPGNTEAFF. In DNA form, the CDR3 reads TGTGCCAGCAGCCGATCACCGGGGAACACTGAAGCTTTCTTT.

The gene calls are TRBV29-1 and TRBJ1-1, with D possibly TRBD1 on 6 matching bases. In germline, CDR1 is SQVTM, CDR2 ANQGSEA. V was cut by 4 bases and J by 2 bases, with 17 bases left in between. The CDR3 spans 15 residues. Here the CDR3 DNA reads TGCAGCGTTGTGCAAGAGGGGGGAATCAACACTGAAGCTTTCTTT. Its protein product is CSVVQEGGINTEAFF.

The chain combines TRBV7-6 with TRBJ2-6; D unresolved. Per the germline V gene, CDR1 is SGHVS and CDR2 is FNYEAQ. The CDR3 runs 15 residues. V dropped 1 base and J dropped 0 bases, with 4 bases sitting between them. CDR3 in amino acids: CASSLGGSGANVLTF. As DNA, the CDR3 is TGTGCCAGCAGCTTAGGAGGCTCTGGGGCCAACGTCCTGACTTTC.

V is TRBV4-3 and J is TRBJ1-4; D unclear. The CDR3 contains 15 residues. Trimming shortened V by 0 bases and J by 8 bases, and 13 bases separated the two germline ends. The germline V gene has CDR1 LGHNA and CDR2 YSLEER. CDR3 residues: CASSQDSREAEKLFF. CDR3 DNA sequence: TGCGCCAGCAGCCAAGATTCCCGGGAGGCGGAAAAACTGTTTTTT.

This sequence joins TRBV5-6 and TRBJ2-1; no clear D. With 0 bases removed from V and 5 bases from J, the gap between germline ends came to 6 bases. CDR1 SGHDT and CDR2 YYEEEE come from the germline V gene. The CDR3 totals 13 residues. CDR3 amino acids: CASSLGPNNEQFF. CDR3 DNA sequence: TGTGCCAGCAGCTTGGGGCCAAACAATGAGCAGTTCTTC. Complete variable domain (other parts from reference TRBV5-6 and TRBJ2-1): DAGVTQSPTHLIKTRGQQVTLRCSPKSGHDTVSWYQQALGQGPQFIFQYYEEEERQRGNFPDRFSGHQFPNYSSELNVNALLLGDSALYLCASSLGPNNEQFFGPGTRLTVL.

The chain joins TRBV6-2 or TRBV6-3 to TRBJ2-5; D remains ambiguous. The CDR3 spans 13 residues. Germline values: CDR1 MNHEY, CDR2 SVGEGT. Trimming removed 6 bases from V and 4 bases from J, with 12 bases in between. As DNA, the CDR3 is TGTGCCAGCAGCCCAAACACGGGAGAGACCCAGTACTTC. It translates to CASSPNTGETQYF.

Here the CDR3 DNA reads TGTGCCAGCAGCTTAACTAGCGGGAGCTTGAGTAACATTCAGTACTTC. Translation gives CASSLTSGSLSNIQYF. J is TRBJ2-4 and V is TRBV7-8; 11 bases fit TRBD2. Germline V gives CDR1 SGHVS, CDR2 FQNEAQ. The CDR3 is 16 residues long. The V gene end was trimmed by 2 bases and the J gene end by 7 bases; junction bases not matched to a gene: 7.

This clone showed up many times. The chain carries TRBV6-5 and TRBJ1-2, with D perhaps TRBD1 (5 bases). The CDR3 has 12 residues. Germline lookup yields CDR1 MNHEY and CDR2 SVGAGI. V was shortened by 2 bases and J by 4 bases, with 5 bases between the two germline ends. CDR3 in amino acids: CASSYGGYGYTF. The DNA for the CDR3 is TGTGCCAGCAGTTACGGGGGCTATGGCTACACCTTC.

The chain employs TRBV4-3 and TRBJ2-3; a possible D gene is TRBD2 (7 bases). The CDR3 extends over 15 amino acids. Germline loops: CDR1 LGHNA, CDR2 YSLEER. Trimming stripped 0 bases from V and 8 bases from J, with 15 bases between. Here the CDR3 reads CASSQEGRGLTTQYF. The CDR3 DNA is TGCGCCAGCAGCCAAGAGGGGCGGGGGCTTACTACGCAGTATTTT.

The CDR3 nucleotides are TGTGCCAGCAGTCGCGGACACCTGAGCAATCAGCCCCAGCATTTT. This codes for CASSRGHLSNQPQHF. V usage is TRBV2 and J usage is TRBJ1-5; TRBD1 is a possible D gene (5 bases). Germline CDR1 reads SNHLY; CDR2 reads FYNNEI. CDR3 size: 15 residues. Trimming pared 5 bases from V and 1 base from J, leaving 12 bases between.

The CDR3 sequence is CASSTPYEQYF. CDR3 sequence (DNA): TGTGCCAGCAGTACGCCCTACGAGCAGTACTTC. This chain joins TRBV27 and TRBJ2-7; D not certain. Germline loops: CDR1 MNHEY, CDR2 SMNVEV (reference sequence). Between the trimmed V and J ends, which lost 5 bases and 2 bases, there was a span of 4 bases. The length of the CDR3 is 11 residues.

V and J are TRBV4-3 and TRBJ1-2, with TRBD1 matching over 7 bases. The CDR3 is 11 residues long. Germline values: CDR1 LGHNA, CDR2 YSLEER. V lost 3 bases, J lost 13 bases, and 5 bases stayed unmatched. CDR3 coding DNA: TGCGCCAGCAGCCAGGGGACAGCCTTCACCTTC. Its protein is CASSQGTAFTF.

V usage is TRBV29-1 and J usage is TRBJ2-1; D is possibly TRBD2 (6 bases). V was pared by 4 bases and J by 0 bases, with 10 bases between. The CDR3 spans 14 residues. Germline V gene lookup returns CDR1 SQVTM and CDR2 ANQGSEA. DNA of the CDR3: TGCAGCGTTGTTATCGGGGGCTCCTACAATGAGCAGTTCTTC. As protein: CSVVIGGSYNEQFF.

This chain connects TRBV7-3 to TRBJ2-5, with D perhaps given as TRBD1 or TRBD2 (5 bases each). This CDR3 is 15 amino acids long. Germline assignment: CDR1 SGHTA and CDR2 FQGTGA. Trimming took 4 bases from V and 3 from J, leaving 15 bases between them. The CDR3 sequence: CASSSGALVEETQYF. The CDR3 region has the DNA TGTGCCAGCAGCTCCGGGGCCCTCGTAGAAGAGACCCAGTACTTC.

This clone has a handful of counts. V is TRBV5-4 and J is TRBJ2-3; perhaps D is TRBD1 or TRBD2 (6 bases each). V lost 2 bases to trimming and J lost 1 base, with 11 bases between them. Germline V gene lookup returns CDR1 SGHNT and CDR2 YYREEE (reference sequence). The CDR3 has 15 amino acids. CDR3 residues: CASSFGGQGTDTQYF. The CDR3, as DNA: TGTGCCAGCAGCTTTGGGGGGCAGGGCACAGATACGCAGTATTTT.

The V call is TRBV6-2 or TRBV6-3, the J call TRBJ1-2; no definite D call. Trimming cost V 0 bases and J 8 bases, with 10 bases left between them. Germline V CDR1 and CDR2: MNHEY, SVGEGT. The CDR3 is 13 amino acids. The CDR3 sequence: CASSYSKSRGYTF. The CDR3 DNA reads as TGTGCCAGCAGTTACTCTAAATCAAGAGGCTACACCTTC.

The V call is TRBV29-1, the J call TRBJ1-1; possibly TRBD1 for D (5 bases). The CDR3 sequence is 12 residues long. Deletions cut 5 bases from V and 3 bases from J, with 10 bases between. Germline-derived CDR1 and CDR2 are SQVTM and ANQGSEA. Written as DNA, the CDR3 is TGCAGCGTTTTTAGGGGTGACACTGAAGCTTTCTTT. Its protein is CSVFRGDTEAFF.

This clone turned up a few times. This rearrangement joins TRBV25-1 to TRBJ1-6, with D unresolved. The germline V and J ends were trimmed by 5 bases and 7 bases, with 12 bases remaining between them. The CDR3 runs 14 residues. The V gene's germline CDR1 is MGHDK and CDR2 SYGVNS. CDR3 residues: CASSTGQSNSPLHF. The DNA of the CDR3 is TGTGCCAGCAGTACCGGGCAGAGCAATTCACCCCTCCACTTT.